This T cell receptor (beta chain) was found in a study of blood T cell dynamics during melanoma immunotherapy. Looking at the study overall: First-line therapy was either pembrolizumab or nivolumab with ipilimumab for metastatic melanoma.

As regards this clone: What it binds is unknown.

Germline V lookup: CDR1 SNHLY, CDR2 FYNNEI. The CDR3 spans 16 residues. Trimming pared 4 bases from V and 0 bases from J, leaving 10 bases between. Notes on the study in general: It remained unknown if the driving T cell clones were melanoma-specific.

The assay was immunoSEQ multiplex PCR, and TCRdb's table has in-frame clones only and misses some. The sample lists roughly 16,000 clones; roughly 90% were seen once. The time point: pre-treatment baseline. Patients had no prior systemic cancer treatment, immunosuppressants or other active cancers. The chain has TRBV2 and TRBJ2-6; possibly TRBD1 for D (5 bases). The sequenced sample was blood, obtained from a patient treated with checkpoint blockade. The sequence came from a human donor with melanoma. The CDR3 region has the DNA TGTGCCAGCAGTGGGGCAGGGAACTCTGGGGCCAACGTCCTGACTTTC. Translated: CASSGAGNSGANVLTF.